The sequence of this TCR beta chain was determined in a study of vaccination and CD4 T cells after COVID-19 (dated by TCRdb to 2022 to 2024). At the level of the whole study: The convalescent cohort comprised six males and four females, including two Hispanic individuals, seven Caucasians, two Asians and one multiracial person. Culture stimuli were overlapping spike peptide pools from SARS-CoV-2 and from the common cold coronaviruses HCoV-NL63, HCoV-OC43 and HCoV-229E. In roughly 10 COVID-19 convalescent patients and a handful of infection-naive healthy vaccine recipients, the spike-specific CD4+ TCR repertoire before mRNA vaccination was compared with the repertoire after mRNA vaccination. Memory CD4+ T cell crossreactivity between SARS-CoV-2 and common cold coronavirus spike proteins was assessed at the TCR clonotype level in an earlier paper using these donors. Post-COVID blood samples were collected from convalescent patients a median of around 100 days after diagnosis, with a range of roughly 30 to 161 days. Participants received two doses of either the Pfizer-BioNTech BNT162b2 vaccine (n=8) or the Moderna mRNA-1273 vaccine (n=2). The time from the second vaccine dose to post-vaccine blood sampling had a median of roughly 79 days and ranged from about 13 to 250 days. In control cultures, a CEFX viral epitope pool was used as positive control, an HIV-1 Nef peptide pool was used as negative control, or no peptide was added.

The label giving this sample's treatment or condition can be read as: approximately 11-day PBMC culture with coronavirus spike peptide pools or control peptides (ViraFEST assay). CD4+ T cells from unexposed donors were collected before the COVID-19 pandemic (2011-2018). The ViraFEST assay, used in the study, expanded antigen-specific T cells with peptide pools and then identified the expanded clonotypes through TCR sequencing. PBMCs were cultured at roughly 2 million per well in IMDM supplemented with 5% human AB serum and roughly 10 IU/ml IL-2, with approximately 9.2 ug/ml peptide pools added. Half of the culture medium was replaced with fresh IL-2-containing medium on days 3 and 7. CD4+ T cells were isolated after roughly eleven days of culture through negative selection using the EasySep CD4+ T cell isolation kit. As cell numbers permitted, CD4+ T cells from unexposed donors were tested for reactivity to SARS-CoV-2 S and N and to four common cold coronavirus spike pools. Ficoll-Paque Plus gradient centrifugation was used to isolate PBMCs from whole blood, and the isolated PBMCs were then either used fresh or cryopreserved at -140C. Culture conditions were generally each tested in triplicate wells. Leukapheresis product for the unexposed donors was bought commercially.

Relative to germline, V is 0 bases shorter and J is 1 base shorter, with 16 bases between their ends. The CDR3 runs 17 amino acids, cysteine and phenylalanine included. Only CDR3 DNA remains: 51 bases, in frame from the first base. For CDR1 and CDR2, the germline V gene (reference sequence) lists DFQATT and SNEGSKA. Libraries were made using PCR. DNA from cultured CD4+ T cells underwent TCR sequencing with the Oncomine TCR Beta short-read assay at the Johns Hopkins FTIC core. The QIAamp micro DNA kit was used to extract genomic DNA from the cultured CD4+ T cells. Oncomine TCR Beta libraries made from cultured CD4+ T cells were pooled using unique dual indexes and sequenced on an Illumina iSeq 100. On the study's bioinformatics: Non-productive sequences were removed, and CDR3s not starting with C, not ending with F or W, or shorter than 7 amino acids were discarded. The MANAFEST web application was used to identify antigen-specific clonotypes by comparing peptide-stimulated wells against reference wells and other culture wells. To be called positive, a clone needed an FDR below 0.05, an odds ratio above 5, and a productive frequency above 0.1% in at least two of three replicate wells. Cross-reactive clonotypes were defined as significantly expanded in both SARS-CoV-2 spike wells and at least one common cold coronavirus spike condition. CDR3 homology was assessed with Levenshtein distances (stringdist) and unrooted phylogenetic trees (ape) in R version 3.6.1. Using fastp at Q25 and MiXCR, TCRdb reprocessed the public reads and kept productive beta chains. Each entry merges the rows of one CDR3 protein and shows their most common DNA and genes. The V and J calls here are based on TCRdb, not the publication. This sample lists roughly 12,000 distinct CDR3 sequences; approximately 35% were detected once. Clones ranked in the top ten supply about 17% of the sample.

Study-level results and caveats: The median number of SARS-CoV-2-reactive clonotypes rose from fewer than 25 after infection to about 40 after vaccination, but the change was not significant. The number of convalescent patients in the study was relatively small, and the study did not examine early timepoints following natural infection. Among the post-vaccine SARS-CoV-2-reactive clones in convalescent patients, a median 86.3% showed up only after vaccination, which suggests vaccine-specific priming. Of the vaccine-specific clones in convalescent patients, 304 of 307, or nearly all, reacted only to SARS-CoV-2 spike and did not cross-react with common cold coronaviruses.

Comments on this clonotype: The clone's antigen remains unknown. One base away there is no much larger clone; base qualities are not given.

The V gene is TRBV20-1 and the J gene is TRBJ1-5; the D gene assignment is ambiguous. The sequenced sample was CD4+ T cells from blood, cultured in vitro. The clonotype comes from a human donor in good health. The CDR3 region reads CSARDSGKGSSNQPQHF. The DNA reads TGCAGTGCTAGAGATTCGGGGAAGGGCTCCAGCAATCAGCCCCAGCATTTT.